Below, one TCR beta chain is given with its context. Its antigen is undetermined. Sequencing used immunoSEQ multiplex PCR; TCRdb keeps in-frame clones, though not all of them. The data show hundreds of thousands of clones, with roughly 89% seen just once and just over 2.5% held by the top ten. J was trimmed by 7 bases and V by 2 bases; bases with no gene match: 6. CDR3 size: 15 residues. Germline lookup yields CDR1 MNHEY and CDR2 SMNVEV (reference sequence). The data derive from a study of Ad26.COV2.S vaccination and SARS-CoV-2 variants. Background on the study: Participants got Ad26.COV2.S intramuscularly, once or twice 56 days apart. General study points: Breadth and depth estimates from TCRs may understate total T cell responses. Once vaccination had occurred, spike-specific CD8+ and CD4+ T cell responses reportedly showed substantial breadth. Placebo recipients showed lower spike-specific TCR breadth than vaccinees.

Treatment specified: roughly 20 received Ad26.COV2.S at low or high dose, single or two shots; roughly five received placebo; per-sample allocation not given. Day 63 after the first vaccine or placebo injection was the time point for sampling. The chain employs TRBV27 and TRBJ2-5, with 11 bases fitting TRBD1. The specimen comprised peripheral blood, sampled in a trial of Ad26.COV2.S vaccine versus placebo. The source is a person between 18 and 65 years old who received the Ad26.COV2.S COVID-19 vaccine or a placebo. CDR3 region: CASSLGFGTGGTQYF. The CDR3 DNA reads TGTGCCAGCAGTTTAGGGTTTGGGACAGGGGGGACCCAGTACTTC.